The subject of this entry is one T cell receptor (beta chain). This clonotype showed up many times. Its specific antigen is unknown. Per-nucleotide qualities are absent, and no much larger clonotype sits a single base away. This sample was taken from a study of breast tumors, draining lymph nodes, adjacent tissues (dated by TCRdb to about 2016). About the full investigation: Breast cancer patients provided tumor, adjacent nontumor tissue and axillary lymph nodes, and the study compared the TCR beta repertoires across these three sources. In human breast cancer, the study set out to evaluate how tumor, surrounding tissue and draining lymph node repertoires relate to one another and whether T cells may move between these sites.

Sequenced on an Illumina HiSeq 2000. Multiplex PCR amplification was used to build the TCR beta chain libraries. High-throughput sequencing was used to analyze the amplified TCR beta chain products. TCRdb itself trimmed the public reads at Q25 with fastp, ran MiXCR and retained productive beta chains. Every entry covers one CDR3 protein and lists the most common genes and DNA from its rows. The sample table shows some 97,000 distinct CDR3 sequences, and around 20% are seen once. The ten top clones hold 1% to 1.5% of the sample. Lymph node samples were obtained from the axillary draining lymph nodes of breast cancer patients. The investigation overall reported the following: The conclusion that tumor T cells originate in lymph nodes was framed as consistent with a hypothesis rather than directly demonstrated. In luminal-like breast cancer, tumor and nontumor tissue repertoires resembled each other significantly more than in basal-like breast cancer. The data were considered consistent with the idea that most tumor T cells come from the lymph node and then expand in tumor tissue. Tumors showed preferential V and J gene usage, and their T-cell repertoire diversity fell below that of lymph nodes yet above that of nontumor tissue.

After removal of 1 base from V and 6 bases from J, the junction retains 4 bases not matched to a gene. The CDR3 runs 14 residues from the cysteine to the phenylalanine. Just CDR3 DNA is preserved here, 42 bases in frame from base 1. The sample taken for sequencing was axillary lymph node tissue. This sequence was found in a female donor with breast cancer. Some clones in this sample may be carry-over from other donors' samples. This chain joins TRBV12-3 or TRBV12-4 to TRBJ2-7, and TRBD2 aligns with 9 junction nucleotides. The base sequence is TGTGCCAGCAGTTTAGGCGGGGGGGCCAGCGAGCAGTACTTC. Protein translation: CASSLGGGASEQYF.